Following are 20 T cell receptor beta chains from one sample sequenced in a study of blood T cell repertoires in COVID-19. Only in-frame clones appear in the TCRdb table, and some are missing; sequencing was by immunoSEQ multiplex PCR. The sample records 100,000 to 150,000 clones, 75% to 90% being singletons. The sample taken for sequencing was PBMCs or T cells enriched from blood (not recorded which). The receptor source for this set is a woman aged 50 to 60 who had recovered from COVID-19.

The chain joins TRBV11-3 to TRBJ1-1; the D gene is possibly TRBD1 (6 bases). This CDR3 contains 14 residues. The V gene's germline CDR1 is SGHNT and CDR2 YENEEA. V was clipped by 5 bases and J by 1 base, with 11 bases between them. This CDR3 reads CASSQQGGNTEAFF. For the CDR3, the DNA is TGTGCCAGCAGCCAACAGGGTGGGAACACTGAAGCTTTCTTT.

The chain has TRBV6-2 or TRBV6-3 and TRBJ2-2; tentative D call: TRBD2 (7 bases). The CDR3 contains 18 residues. Deletions cut 2 bases from V and 5 bases from J, with 21 bases between. Germline V lookup: CDR1 MNHEY, CDR2 SVGEGT. The CDR3 here is CASSYEAGEGYRTGELFF. CDR3 coding DNA: TGTGCCAGCAGTTACGAGGCAGGGGAGGGGTACAGGACCGGGGAGCTGTTTTTT.

The chain employs TRBV7-9 and TRBJ1-4; D perhaps matches TRBD1 (6 bases). Trimming took off 6 bases at V and 4 bases at J, with 9 bases between the two ends. This CDR3 is built from 13 residues. CDR1 is SEHNR, CDR2 FQNEAQ, per germline (reference sequence). The CDR3 sequence: CASRTDSNEKLFF. Written as DNA, the CDR3 is TGTGCCAGCAGAACGGACAGTAATGAAAAACTGTTTTTT.

This chain links TRBV5-1 with TRBJ1-4; tentatively, D is TRBD1 (6 bases). Trimming took 4 bases from V and 0 from J, leaving 10 bases between them. CDR3 size: 15 residues. Germline V gene lookup returns CDR1 SGHRS and CDR2 YFSETQ. In DNA form, the CDR3 reads TGCGCCAGCAGCACCCGGACAGCAACTAATGAAAAACTGTTTTTT. Translated, it gives CASSTRTATNEKLFF. The variable domain in full, with the rest retrieved from reference TRBV5-1 and TRBJ1-4, is KAGVTQTPRYLIKTRGQQVTLSCSPISGHRSVSWYQQTPGQGLQFLFEYFSETQRNKGNFPGRFSGRQFSNSRSEMNVSTLELGDSALYLCASSTRTATNEKLFFGSGTQLSVL.

V gene TRBV3-1 (or the pseudogene TRBV3-2) combines with J gene TRBJ1-3; TRBD1 is a possible D gene (5 bases). Trimming took off 10 bases at V and 2 bases at J, with 15 bases between the two ends. The V gene's germline CDR1 is LGHDT and CDR2 YNNKEL (reference sequence). The CDR3 has 14 residues. CDR3 sequence reads: CATSKDTTGNTIYF. DNA of the CDR3: TGTGCCACCTCAAAGGACACTACTGGAAACACCATATATTTT.

The rearrangement uses TRBV6-5 and TRBJ2-5, with TRBD2 matching over 10 bases. The CDR3 loop spans 15 amino acids. Looked up from germline, CDR1 is MNHEY and CDR2 is SVGAGI. V lost 2 bases to trimming and J lost 5 bases; unmatched junction nucleotides: 5. The DNA for the CDR3 is TGTGCCAGCAGTTACCCGGGACTAGCGAGCGAGACCCAGTACTTC. This gives the protein CASSYPGLASETQYF.

The V gene is TRBV27, the J gene TRBJ2-7; the D is unclear. In germline, CDR1 is MNHEY, CDR2 SMNVEV (reference sequence). V lost 5 bases and J lost 5, with 10 bases in between. The CDR3 has 12 amino acids. The CDR3 here is CASSPTYNEQYF. The CDR3 DNA is TGTGCCAGCAGTCCAACGTACAACGAGCAGTACTTC.

The chain uses TRBV12-3 or TRBV12-4 and TRBJ2-7, with D unresolved. V lost 2 bases, J lost 2 bases, and 4 bases lay in between. The CDR3 consists of 12 residues. CDR3 sequence: CASSLIAYEQYF. The CDR3 DNA reads as TGTGCCAGCAGTTTAATAGCCTACGAGCAGTACTTC.

A word on this clone: Sequence at one end of the junction differs from germline and may be a read error. V usage is TRBV7-7 and J usage is TRBJ2-1; the match to TRBD2 covers 16 bases. The germline V gene has CDR1 SSHAT and CDR2 FNYEAQ (reference sequence). CDR3 length: 17 amino acids. The CDR3 is CASSAGLAGGPYNEQFF. CDR3 DNA sequence: TGTGCTAGCAGCGCGGGACTAGCGGGGGGGCCTTACAATGAGCAGTTCTTC.

This clone was found a few times. This chain joins TRBV7-3 and TRBJ2-2; D might be TRBD1 (5 bases). The CDR3 runs 13 residues. Trimming cost V 2 bases and J 5 bases, with 6 bases left between them. Germline assignment: CDR1 SGHTA and CDR2 FQGTGA. CDR3 bases: TGTGCCAGCAGCTTATGGACAACCGGGGAGCTGTTTTTT. Translation: CASSLWTTGELFF. Variable domain in full (rest from reference TRBV7-3 and TRBJ2-2): GAGVSQTPSNKVTEKGKYVELRCDPISGHTALYWYRQSLGQGPEFLIYFQGTGAADDSGLPNDRFFAVRPEGSVSTLKIQRTERGDSAVYLCASSLWTTGELFFGEGSRLTVL.

V gene TRBV5-4 combines with J gene TRBJ2-2, with D maybe TRBD2 (6 bases). This CDR3 comprises 17 residues. The V end was cut by 5 bases, the J end by 1 base, with 18 bases between. Germline CDR1 is SGHNT and CDR2 is YYREEE (reference sequence). CDR3 in amino acids: CASRMGGLAENTGELFF. The CDR3 nucleotides read TGTGCCAGCAGGATGGGAGGTCTGGCGGAGAACACCGGGGAGCTGTTTTTT.

The V call is TRBV3-1 (or the pseudogene TRBV3-2), the J call TRBJ1-5; D remains ambiguous. CDR3 length: 13 residues. V was trimmed by 2 bases and J by 2 bases, leaving 4 bases between them. Looked up from germline, CDR1 is LGHDT and CDR2 is YNNKEL (reference sequence). The CDR3, as DNA: TGTGCCAGCAGCCAATCGGGCAATCAGCCCCAGCATTTT. It specifies CASSQSGNQPQHF.

V and J are TRBV7-8 and TRBJ1-3; D gene unclear. Germline V CDR1 and CDR2: SGHVS, FQNEAQ. This CDR3 comprises 15 residues. Trimming stripped 5 bases from V and 1 base from J, with 12 bases between. The CDR3 nucleotides read TGTGCCAGCAGCGCCACGCGGTTTTCTGGAAACACCATATATTTT. Translating it yields CASSATRFSGNTIYF.

This sequence joins TRBV7-2 and TRBJ2-1, with 8 bases matching TRBD2. The length of the CDR3 is 15 residues. J lost 2 bases, V lost 6 bases, and 6 bases had no gene match. The V gene's germline CDR1 is SGHTA and CDR2 FQGNSA. CDR3 region: CASRTPGLAYNEQFF. The CDR3 bases are TGTGCCAGCAGAACTCCGGGACTAGCCTACAATGAGCAGTTCTTC.

The chain uses TRBV10-2 and TRBJ1-2; D ambiguous. The CDR3 is 11 amino acids. V dropped 8 bases and J dropped 2 bases, with 6 bases sitting between them. Germline CDR1 is WSHSY and CDR2 is SAAADI. The CDR3 coding sequence is TGCGCCAGCGACATCAACTATGGCTACACCTTC. The encoded protein is CASDINYGYTF.

This clone showed up just once. The V call is TRBV12-3 or TRBV12-4, the J call TRBJ2-3; D ambiguous. CDR3 length: 11 amino acids. V was cut by 7 bases and J by 9 bases, with 11 bases left in between. CDR3 in amino acids: CASIRSGTQYF. CDR3 nucleotides: TGTGCCAGCATTCGCTCCGGGACGCAGTATTTT.

The chain employs TRBV6-1 and TRBJ2-3, with 9 bases matching TRBD1. The V segment lost 4 bases and the J segment 1 base; nucleotides outside the gene matches: 6. The CDR3 is 16 amino acids. CDR1 is MNHNS and CDR2 is SASEGT in the germline V gene. The CDR3 DNA sequence: TGTGCCAGCAGTGGACACAGGGGGCAGGGCACAGATACGCAGTATTTT. This sequence encodes CASSGHRGQGTDTQYF.

The chain uses TRBV7-8 and TRBJ2-7, with 9 bases that match TRBD1. After removal of 5 bases from V and 0 bases from J, the junction contained 8 bases not matched to a gene. The CDR3 length is 16 residues. Germline V CDR1 and CDR2: SGHVS, FQNEAQ. For the CDR3, the DNA is TGTGCCAGCAGCCTGACGACAGGGGGATACTCCTACGAGCAGTACTTC. Its protein is CASSLTTGGYSYEQYF.

V gene TRBV7-9 combines with J gene TRBJ1-4; 8 bases agree with TRBD1. The CDR3 spans 13 residues. Germline CDR1 reads SEHNR; CDR2 reads FQNEAQ (reference sequence). The trim removed 1 base at V and 13 bases at J, leaving 5 bases unmatched. CDR3 sequence reads: CASSLEDRGRLFF. CDR3 bases: TGTGCCAGCAGCTTAGAAGACAGGGGAAGACTGTTTTTT.

V is TRBV20-1 and J is TRBJ2-6; 8 bases are a match to TRBD2. The CDR3 runs to 17 residues. The J segment lost 0 bases and the V segment lost 3 bases, leaving 7 bases of the junction unmatched. Germline values: CDR1 DFQATT, CDR2 SNEGSKA (reference sequence). The CDR3 loop reads CSASDLAGSSGANVLTF. The DNA of the CDR3 is TGCAGTGCTAGTGATCTAGCGGGTAGCTCTGGGGCCAACGTCCTGACTTTC.